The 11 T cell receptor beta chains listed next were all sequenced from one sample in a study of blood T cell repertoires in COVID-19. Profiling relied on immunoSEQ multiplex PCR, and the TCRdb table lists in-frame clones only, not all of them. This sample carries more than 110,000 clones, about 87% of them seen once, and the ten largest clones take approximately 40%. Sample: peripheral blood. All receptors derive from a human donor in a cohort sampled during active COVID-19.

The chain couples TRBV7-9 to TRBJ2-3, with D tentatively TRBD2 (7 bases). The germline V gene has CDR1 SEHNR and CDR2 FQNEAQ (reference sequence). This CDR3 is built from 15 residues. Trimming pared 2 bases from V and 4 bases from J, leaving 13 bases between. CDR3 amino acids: CASSLKGGAPDTQYF. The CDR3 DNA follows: TGTGCCAGCAGCTTAAAGGGGGGGGCCCCAGATACGCAGTATTTT.

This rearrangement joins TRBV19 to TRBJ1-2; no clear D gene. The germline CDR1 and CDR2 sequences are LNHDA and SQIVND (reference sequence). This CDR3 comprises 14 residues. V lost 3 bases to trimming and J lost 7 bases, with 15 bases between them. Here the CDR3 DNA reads TGTGCCAGTAGTATTGTCTCCCTTCGCGGTGGCTACACCTTC. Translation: CASSIVSLRGGYTF.

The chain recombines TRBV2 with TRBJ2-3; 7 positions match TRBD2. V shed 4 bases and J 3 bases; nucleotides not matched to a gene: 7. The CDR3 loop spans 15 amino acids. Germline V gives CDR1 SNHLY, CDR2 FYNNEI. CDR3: CASSVGAGPTDTQYF. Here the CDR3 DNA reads TGTGCCAGCAGTGTCGGAGCGGGGCCAACAGATACGCAGTATTTT.

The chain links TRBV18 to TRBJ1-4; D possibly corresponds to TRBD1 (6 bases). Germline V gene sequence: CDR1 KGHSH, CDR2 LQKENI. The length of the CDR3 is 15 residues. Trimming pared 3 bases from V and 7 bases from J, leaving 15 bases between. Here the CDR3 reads CASSPIQGKGEKLFF. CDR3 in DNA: TGTGCCAGCTCACCTATACAGGGAAAAGGTGAAAAACTGTTTTTT.

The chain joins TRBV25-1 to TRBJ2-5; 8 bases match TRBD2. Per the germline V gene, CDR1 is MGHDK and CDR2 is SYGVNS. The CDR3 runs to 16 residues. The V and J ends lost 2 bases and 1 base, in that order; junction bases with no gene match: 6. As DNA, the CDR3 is TGTGCCAGCAGTGAACTGACTAGCGCGAGCCAAGAGACCCAGTACTTC. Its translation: CASSELTSASQETQYF.

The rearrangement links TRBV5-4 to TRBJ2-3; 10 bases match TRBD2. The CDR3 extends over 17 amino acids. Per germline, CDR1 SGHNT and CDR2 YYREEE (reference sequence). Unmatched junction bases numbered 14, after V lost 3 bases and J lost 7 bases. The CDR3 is CASSSPGSSGGSYTQYF. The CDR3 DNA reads TGTGCCAGCAGCTCCCCCGGGAGTAGCGGGGGGAGTTATACGCAGTATTTT.

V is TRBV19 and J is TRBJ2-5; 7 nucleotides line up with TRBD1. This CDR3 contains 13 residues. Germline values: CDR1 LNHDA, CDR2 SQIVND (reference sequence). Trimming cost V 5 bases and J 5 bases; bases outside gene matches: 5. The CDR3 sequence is CASSRDREETQYF. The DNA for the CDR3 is TGTGCCAGTAGTCGCGACAGGGAGGAGACCCAGTACTTC.

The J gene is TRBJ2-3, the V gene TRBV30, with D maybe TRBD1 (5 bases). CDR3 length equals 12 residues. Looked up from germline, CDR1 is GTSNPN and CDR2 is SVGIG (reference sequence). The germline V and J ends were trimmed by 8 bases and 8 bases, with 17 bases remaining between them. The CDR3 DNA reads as TGTGCCGGGGCGACGACAGCCGGTACGCAGTATTTT. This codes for CAGATTAGTQYF.

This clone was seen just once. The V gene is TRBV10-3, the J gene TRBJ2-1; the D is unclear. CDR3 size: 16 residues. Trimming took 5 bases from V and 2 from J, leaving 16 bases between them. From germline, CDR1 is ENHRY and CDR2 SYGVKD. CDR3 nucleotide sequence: TGTGCCATCAGTCCCGGCAGCAGTGGAGCCTACAATGAGCAGTTCTTC. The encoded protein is CAISPGSSGAYNEQFF.

CDR3 nucleotides: TGTGCCACCAGTGATCCCAGGACAGAACCCGGGGAGCTGTTTTTT. Translated: CATSDPRTEPGELFF. This sequence joins TRBV24-1 and TRBJ2-2; tentative D call: TRBD1 (6 bases). The CDR3 extends over 15 amino acids. With 3 bases removed from V and 6 bases from J, the gap between germline ends came to 13 bases. Per the germline V gene, CDR1 is KGHDR and CDR2 is SFDVKD.

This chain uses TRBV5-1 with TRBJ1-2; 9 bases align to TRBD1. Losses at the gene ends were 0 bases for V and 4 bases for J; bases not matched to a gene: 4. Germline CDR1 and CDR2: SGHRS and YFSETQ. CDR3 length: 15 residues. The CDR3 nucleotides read TGCGCCAGCAGCTTGGCCTTGACAGGGGGCTATGGCTACACCTTC. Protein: CASSLALTGGYGYTF.